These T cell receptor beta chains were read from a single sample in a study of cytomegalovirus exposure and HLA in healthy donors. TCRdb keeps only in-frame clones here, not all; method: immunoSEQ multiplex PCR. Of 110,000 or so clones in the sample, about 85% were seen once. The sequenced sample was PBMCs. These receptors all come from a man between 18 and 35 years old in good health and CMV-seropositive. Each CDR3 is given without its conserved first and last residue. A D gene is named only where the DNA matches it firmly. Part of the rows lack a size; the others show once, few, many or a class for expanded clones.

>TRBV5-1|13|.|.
ASSLPAGGRGEAF
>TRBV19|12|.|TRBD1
ASSERTGINEQY
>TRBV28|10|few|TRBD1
ASNHDRGEQY
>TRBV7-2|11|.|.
ASSPSSNQPQH
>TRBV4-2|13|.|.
ASSQDLGEAYGYT
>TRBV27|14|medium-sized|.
ASSLLTGWETDTQY
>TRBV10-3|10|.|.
AISDQNYGYT
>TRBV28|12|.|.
ASSEGTTGNTIY
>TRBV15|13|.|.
ATSAGQGSNSPLH
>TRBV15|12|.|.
ATSRDPTTDTQY
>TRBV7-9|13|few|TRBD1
ASSLGRGGQSPLH
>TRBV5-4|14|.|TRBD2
ASSQRLAGRGATQY
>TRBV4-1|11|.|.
ASSPRLGGEQY
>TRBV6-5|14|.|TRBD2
ASSYSGLAGAYEQY
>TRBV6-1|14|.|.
ASSEKGTESNTEAF
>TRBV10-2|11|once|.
ASSEKGGDGYT
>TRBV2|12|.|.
ASSMDSWTYEQY
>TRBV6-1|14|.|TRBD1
ASSETGTGLRQTQY
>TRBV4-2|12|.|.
ASSLTDRQYEQF
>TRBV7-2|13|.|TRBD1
ASSSPGQGLETQY
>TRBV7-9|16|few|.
ASSSPPGVKPTLYEQY
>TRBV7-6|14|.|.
ASSPGLRDGYYGYT
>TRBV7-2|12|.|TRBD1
ASSLADRALTQY
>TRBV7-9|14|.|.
ASSSSGATGANVLT
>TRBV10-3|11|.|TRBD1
AISQGQGYGYT
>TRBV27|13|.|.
ASRPSGSLGEKLF
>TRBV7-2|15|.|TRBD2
ASSTRTGGGYYNEQF
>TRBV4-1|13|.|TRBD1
ASSHRDREGTEAF
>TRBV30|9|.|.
AWMRTGELF
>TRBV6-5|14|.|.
ASSYLTVLTGTEAF
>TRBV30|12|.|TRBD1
AWSVGQGSTEAF
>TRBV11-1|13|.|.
ASSLVEGVNTEAF
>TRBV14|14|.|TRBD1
ASSQDGKQGGKGYT
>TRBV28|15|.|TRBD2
ASKGLAGVLGTDTQY
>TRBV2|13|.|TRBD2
ASRGGRQTSYEQY
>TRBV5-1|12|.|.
ASSLATADNGYT
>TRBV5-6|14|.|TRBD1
ASSFPGQALSSGYT
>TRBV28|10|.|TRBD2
ASSPGGYEQY
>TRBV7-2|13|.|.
ASSFKAGAIYEQY
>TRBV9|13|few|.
ASSVGTFPDQPQH
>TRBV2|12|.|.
ASSVGVISSGYT
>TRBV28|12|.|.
ASSLIHELYGYT
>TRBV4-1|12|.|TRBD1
ASSHAGQGGEQF